The TCR beta chain described here comes from a study of T cell repertoires in cytomegalovirus infection. Study-level information: Signatures in public TCR beta sequences pointed to both CMV infection and matching HLA type.

This clonotype has a handful of counts. TCRdb re-called the reads with MiXCR, one entry per CDR3 protein. The sample has under 850,000 distinct CDR3 sequences; 35% to 45% are singletons. Germline CDR1 and CDR2: KGHDR and SFDVKD. V lost 5 bases and J lost 8, with 12 bases in between. The CDR3 covers 13 residues. The chain combines TRBV24-1 with TRBJ2-1, with no clear D. The origin of this receptor is a human donor in good health (CMV status not recorded). Some clones in this sample may be carry-over from other donors' samples. Material: PBMCs. CDR3 DNA sequence: TGTGCCACCAGTGGGCAACAAAGGGATGAGCAGTTCTTC. This translates into CATSGQQRDEQFF.